Listed below are T cell receptor beta chains from one sample, sequenced in a study of blood T cell repertoires in COVID-19. Sequencing used immunoSEQ multiplex PCR; TCRdb keeps in-frame clones, though not all of them. The data hold around 260,000 clones, with 85% observed a single time. The material sequenced was peripheral blood. These receptors all stem from a human donor in a cohort sampled during active COVID-19. Each CDR3 is given with its conserved first and last residue. Fields, in order: clone size, J gene, D gene, V gene, CDR3 protein, CDR3 DNA. A D gene is named only where the DNA matches it firmly. Expanded clones are given a class, and other clones once, few, many or no size at all.

clone_size: few
j_call: TRBJ1-1
d_call: TRBD1
v_call: TRBV11-2
cdr3_aa: CASSFGFRGSTEAFF
cdr3_nt: TGTGCCAGCAGCTTCGGTTTCAGGGGGTCCACTGAAGCTTTCTTT

clone_size: .
j_call: TRBJ2-1
d_call: .
v_call: TRBV25-1
cdr3_aa: CASSAEGVRGNEQFF
cdr3_nt: TGTGCCAGCAGTGCAGAGGGGGTCCGGGGCAATGAGCAGTTCTTC

clone_size: .
j_call: TRBJ2-1
d_call: .
v_call: TRBV6-6
cdr3_aa: CASSDGSGVDEQFF
cdr3_nt: TGTGCCAGCAGTGATGGGAGTGGCGTAGATGAGCAGTTCTTC

clone_size: .
j_call: TRBJ2-2
d_call: .
v_call: TRBV18
cdr3_aa: CASSASTGELFF
cdr3_nt: TGTGCCAGCTCGGCTAGCACCGGGGAGCTGTTTTTT

clone_size: .
j_call: TRBJ1-1
d_call: TRBD1
v_call: TRBV29-1
cdr3_aa: CSVGDRGSTEAFF
cdr3_nt: TGCAGCGTTGGGGACAGGGGGTCCACTGAAGCTTTCTTT

clone_size: .
j_call: TRBJ1-2
d_call: .
v_call: TRBV7-6
cdr3_aa: CASSPEGVGYTF
cdr3_nt: TGTGCCAGCAGCCCAGAGGGGGTTGGCTACACCTTC

clone_size: once
j_call: TRBJ2-5
d_call: TRBD1
v_call: TRBV30
cdr3_aa: CAWSAVGGSGETQYF
cdr3_nt: TGTGCCTGGAGTGCCGTAGGGGGCTCGGGGGAGACCCAGTACTTC

clone_size: .
j_call: TRBJ2-5
d_call: .
v_call: TRBV7-9
cdr3_aa: CASSSEETQYF
cdr3_nt: TGTGCCAGCAGCTCTGAGGAGACCCAGTACTTC

clone_size: .
j_call: TRBJ2-3
d_call: TRBD2
v_call: TRBV30
cdr3_aa: CAWRGKAGVHTQYF
cdr3_nt: TGTGCCTGGAGAGGGAAGGCGGGAGTCCATACGCAGTATTTT

clone_size: .
j_call: TRBJ1-1
d_call: .
v_call: TRBV7-3
cdr3_aa: CASSLGGPTNTEAFF
cdr3_nt: TGTGCCAGCAGCTTAGGGGGCCCGACCAACACTGAAGCTTTCTTT

clone_size: .
j_call: TRBJ1-4
d_call: .
v_call: TRBV30
cdr3_aa: CAWNRATNEKLFF
cdr3_nt: TGTGCCTGGAATCGTGCAACTAATGAAAAACTGTTTTTT

clone_size: few
j_call: TRBJ1-6
d_call: .
v_call: TRBV9
cdr3_aa: CASSVSYSYNSPLHF
cdr3_nt: TGTGCCAGCAGCGTATCGTACTCCTATAATTCACCCCTCCACTTT

clone_size: .
j_call: TRBJ2-7
d_call: .
v_call: TRBV27
cdr3_aa: CASSPDSRVRYEQYF
cdr3_nt: TGTGCCAGCAGCCCGGACAGCCGGGTGAGGTACGAGCAGTACTTC

clone_size: .
j_call: TRBJ2-7
d_call: .
v_call: TRBV19
cdr3_aa: CASWGGAGEEQYF
cdr3_nt: TGTGCCAGCTGGGGGGGAGCAGGGGAAGAGCAGTACTTC

clone_size: .
j_call: TRBJ2-2
d_call: .
v_call: TRBV18
cdr3_aa: CASSPTVRGLTGELFF
cdr3_nt: TGTGCCAGCTCACCAACTGTGAGAGGCTTAACCGGGGAGCTGTTTTTT

clone_size: few
j_call: TRBJ2-7
d_call: .
v_call: TRBV7-9
cdr3_aa: CASSLVVQGYEQYF
cdr3_nt: TGTGCCAGCAGCTTAGTTGTTCAGGGGTACGAGCAGTACTTC

clone_size: .
j_call: TRBJ2-1
d_call: TRBD2
v_call: TRBV28
cdr3_aa: CASSSRRGLAANEQFF
cdr3_nt: TGTGCCAGCAGTTCTCGCCGAGGACTAGCGGCCAATGAGCAGTTCTTC

clone_size: .
j_call: TRBJ2-5
d_call: .
v_call: TRBV18
cdr3_aa: CASSPQTLPETQYF
cdr3_nt: TGTGCCAGCTCACCGCAAACTTTACCGGAGACCCAGTACTTC

clone_size: .
j_call: TRBJ2-3
d_call: TRBD1
v_call: TRBV6-5
cdr3_aa: CASSYRGQSTDTQYF
cdr3_nt: TGTGCCAGCAGCTACAGGGGGCAAAGCACAGATACGCAGTATTTT

clone_size: .
j_call: TRBJ2-3
d_call: TRBD2
v_call: TRBV9
cdr3_aa: CASSVGTSGTDTQYF
cdr3_nt: TGTGCCAGCAGCGTTGGGACTAGCGGCACAGATACGCAGTATTTT

clone_size: .
j_call: TRBJ2-7
d_call: .
v_call: TRBV5-1
cdr3_aa: CASSVQGGNEQYF
cdr3_nt: TGCGCCAGCAGTGTTCAGGGTGGCAACGAGCAGTACTTC

clone_size: .
j_call: TRBJ2-3
d_call: TRBD2
v_call: TRBV6-5
cdr3_aa: CASSYSSGNTDTQYF
cdr3_nt: TGTGCCAGCAGTTACTCTAGCGGGAACACAGATACGCAGTATTTT

clone_size: .
j_call: TRBJ2-1
d_call: .
v_call: TRBV19
cdr3_aa: CASSISGSEQFF
cdr3_nt: TGTGCCAGTAGTATTAGCGGAAGTGAGCAGTTCTTC

clone_size: .
j_call: TRBJ2-1
d_call: .
v_call: TRBV19
cdr3_aa: CASKDYSGTNEQFF
cdr3_nt: TGTGCCAGTAAGGACTATAGCGGAACCAATGAGCAGTTCTTC

clone_size: .
j_call: TRBJ2-2
d_call: TRBD2
v_call: TRBV28
cdr3_aa: CASSSGTSAPRELFF
cdr3_nt: TGTGCCAGCAGTTCCGGGACTAGCGCCCCCCGGGAGCTGTTTTTT

clone_size: .
j_call: TRBJ1-5
d_call: .
v_call: TRBV6-4
cdr3_aa: CASRVGRGRQPQHF
cdr3_nt: TGTGCCAGCAGGGTTGGCAGGGGTCGACAGCCCCAGCATTTT

clone_size: .
j_call: TRBJ2-7
d_call: TRBD2
v_call: TRBV18
cdr3_aa: CASSPSSGRSYEQYF
cdr3_nt: TGTGCCAGCTCACCTTCTAGCGGGAGGTCCTACGAGCAGTACTTC

clone_size: .
j_call: TRBJ2-7
d_call: TRBD2
v_call: TRBV10-3
cdr3_aa: CAISETASGSSYEQYF
cdr3_nt: TGTGCCATCAGTGAGACAGCTAGCGGGAGCTCCTACGAGCAGTACTTC

clone_size: .
j_call: TRBJ1-1
d_call: .
v_call: TRBV5-5
cdr3_aa: CASSLIPGAEAFF
cdr3_nt: TGTGCCAGCAGCTTGATTCCGGGGGCTGAAGCTTTCTTT

clone_size: once
j_call: TRBJ2-7
d_call: TRBD2
v_call: TRBV2
cdr3_aa: CASSNSGQLSEQYF
cdr3_nt: TGTGCCAGCAGTAATAGCGGGCAACTAAGCGAGCAGTACTTC

clone_size: .
j_call: TRBJ1-1
d_call: .
v_call: TRBV6-5
cdr3_aa: CASFPPGTKNTEAFF
cdr3_nt: TGTGCCAGCTTCCCACCCGGGACAAAGAACACTGAAGCTTTCTTT

clone_size: .
j_call: TRBJ2-3
d_call: TRBD2
v_call: TRBV18
cdr3_aa: CASSPPSGRGSTDTQYF
cdr3_nt: TGTGCCAGCTCACCCCCTAGCGGGAGAGGGAGCACAGATACGCAGTATTTT

clone_size: many
j_call: TRBJ1-6
d_call: .
v_call: TRBV3-1/TRBV3-2
cdr3_aa: CASSQVRRTGGSPLHF
cdr3_nt: TGTGCCAGCAGCCAAGTGCGCAGGACTGGCGGGTCACCCCTCCACTTT

clone_size: .
j_call: TRBJ2-7
d_call: .
v_call: TRBV4-2
cdr3_aa: CASSQFQESGTRFHEQYF
cdr3_nt: TGTGCCAGCAGCCAATTTCAGGAGTCGGGAACTAGGTTTCACGAGCAGTACTTC

clone_size: .
j_call: TRBJ2-5
d_call: .
v_call: TRBV7-2
cdr3_aa: CASGVPSGAETQYF
cdr3_nt: TGTGCCTCCGGCGTACCTAGTGGGGCTGAGACCCAGTACTTC

clone_size: .
j_call: TRBJ2-7
d_call: TRBD2
v_call: TRBV9
cdr3_aa: CASSVGTTSGYEQYF
cdr3_nt: TGTGCCAGCAGCGTTGGGACTACCTCGGGCTACGAGCAGTACTTC

clone_size: .
j_call: TRBJ2-1
d_call: TRBD1
v_call: TRBV9
cdr3_aa: CASSATGGGNEQFF
cdr3_nt: TGTGCCAGCAGCGCGACAGGGGGAGGTAATGAGCAGTTCTTC

clone_size: .
j_call: TRBJ1-2
d_call: .
v_call: TRBV30
cdr3_aa: CAWSVTALYGYTF
cdr3_nt: TGTGCCTGGAGTGTCACAGCCCTATATGGCTACACCTTC

clone_size: .
j_call: TRBJ2-3
d_call: TRBD2
v_call: TRBV11-2
cdr3_aa: CASSLLAGGTDTQYF
cdr3_nt: TGTGCCAGCAGTCTACTAGCGGGAGGCACAGATACGCAGTATTTT

clone_size: .
j_call: TRBJ2-2
d_call: .
v_call: TRBV2
cdr3_aa: CASSERRVTVELFF
cdr3_nt: TGTGCCAGCAGTGAGCGGAGGGTCACCGTGGAGCTGTTTTTT

clone_size: .
j_call: TRBJ1-2
d_call: .
v_call: TRBV5-1
cdr3_aa: CASGRTSESYTF
cdr3_nt: TGCGCCAGCGGGAGGACATCCGAAAGCTACACCTTC

clone_size: .
j_call: TRBJ1-5
d_call: .
v_call: TRBV6-4
cdr3_aa: CASRKEGKKNNQPQHF
cdr3_nt: TGTGCCAGCAGAAAGGAGGGCAAAAAAAACAATCAGCCCCAGCATTTT

clone_size: .
j_call: TRBJ2-2
d_call: .
v_call: TRBV3-1/TRBV3-2
cdr3_aa: CASSHLGGPGELFF
cdr3_nt: TGTGCCAGCAGCCATTTAGGGGGTCCCGGGGAGCTGTTTTTT

clone_size: once
j_call: TRBJ2-7
d_call: .
v_call: TRBV11-2
cdr3_aa: CASSTLLEGRASYEQYF
cdr3_nt: TGTGCCAGCAGCACCTTACTGGAGGGTCGGGCCTCCTACGAGCAGTACTTC

clone_size: few
j_call: TRBJ1-1
d_call: TRBD1
v_call: TRBV25-1
cdr3_aa: CASRGTGIFLF
cdr3_nt: TGTGCCAGCAGGGGGACAGGGATCTTTCTCTTT

clone_size: .
j_call: TRBJ2-7
d_call: TRBD2
v_call: TRBV7-2
cdr3_aa: CASSLGGLAGEQYF
cdr3_nt: TGTGCCAGCAGCCTGGGGGGACTAGCAGGGGAGCAGTACTTC

clone_size: .
j_call: TRBJ2-2
d_call: .
v_call: TRBV7-9
cdr3_aa: CASSLGQGGSSGELFF
cdr3_nt: TGTGCCAGCAGCTTAGGGCAGGGGGGCAGCTCCGGGGAGCTGTTTTTT

clone_size: .
j_call: TRBJ2-1
d_call: TRBD2
v_call: TRBV6-1
cdr3_aa: CASSEYPLGASGVNNEQFF
cdr3_nt: TGTGCCAGCAGTGAATACCCCCTTGGCGCTAGCGGGGTAAACAATGAGCAGTTCTTC

clone_size: once
j_call: TRBJ2-7
d_call: .
v_call: TRBV11-2
cdr3_aa: CASSPTGSPEQYF
cdr3_nt: TGTGCCAGCAGCCCCACAGGGTCCCCCGAGCAGTACTTC

clone_size: .
j_call: TRBJ2-7
d_call: TRBD1
v_call: TRBV9
cdr3_aa: CASSVGQGAINEQYF
cdr3_nt: TGTGCCAGCAGCGTTGGACAGGGGGCGATAAACGAGCAGTACTTC

clone_size: .
j_call: TRBJ1-6
d_call: .
v_call: TRBV15
cdr3_aa: CATSSVRDGPLHF
cdr3_nt: TGTGCCACCAGCAGCGTCCGAGATGGACCCCTCCACTTT

clone_size: .
j_call: TRBJ2-7
d_call: TRBD1
v_call: TRBV6-5
cdr3_aa: CASSDRGLNEQYF
cdr3_nt: TGTGCCAGCAGCGACAGGGGGCTCAACGAGCAGTACTTC

clone_size: .
j_call: TRBJ2-7
d_call: .
v_call: TRBV28
cdr3_aa: CASLTPGSPDEQYF
cdr3_nt: TGTGCCAGCTTAACCCCAGGGTCCCCCGACGAGCAGTACTTC

clone_size: .
j_call: TRBJ2-5
d_call: .
v_call: TRBV5-4
cdr3_aa: CASSLRAGGRDEDF
cdr3_nt: TGTGCCAGCAGCTTGCGAGCCGGGGGGCGCGATGAGGACTTC

clone_size: .
j_call: TRBJ1-6
d_call: .
v_call: TRBV5-4
cdr3_aa: CASRQSMSDSPHSPLHF
cdr3_nt: TGTGCCAGCAGACAAAGTATGTCGGACAGCCCCCATTCACCCCTCCACTTT